Following are 16 T cell receptor beta chains from one sample sequenced in a study of T-cell reconstitution after alpha-beta-depleted transplantation in children (dated by TCRdb to 2015 to 2016). The receptor library was made with PCR. Reads for this sample came from an Illumina HiSeq 2500. Molecular barcoding was employed in the preparation of TCR libraries, with unique molecular identifiers being used to normalize TCRbeta repertoire quantification. The public reads were reprocessed in TCRdb via fastp at Q25 and MiXCR, keeping in-frame beta chains. Identical CDR3 protein sequences are pooled into one entry, listed with their most common genes and DNA. The sample table contains some 520,000 distinct CDR3 sequences; only one count was recorded for over 25% of them. The ten largest clones take up roughly 2.5% of the sample. The input for sequencing was PBMCs from the stem cell graft donor, taken from the stem cell graft. Receptors were obtained from a human donor who donated a stem cell graft to a child with aplastic anemia.

This clonotype appeared a few times. V and J are TRBV29-1 and TRBJ2-3, with 9 positions matching TRBD1. After removal of 5 bases from V and 4 bases from J, the junction contained 10 bases not matched to a gene. This CDR3 spans 15 amino acids. Germline assignment: CDR1 SQVTM and CDR2 ANQGSEA. CDR3: CSVQPGQGIADTQYF. In DNA, the CDR3 is TGCAGCGTTCAACCGGGACAGGGTATAGCAGATACGCAGTATTTT.

The chain links TRBV12-3 or TRBV12-4 to TRBJ1-1; TRBD1 is a possible D gene (6 bases). V shed 3 bases and J shed 1 base, with 12 bases lying between them. CDR3 length equals 15 residues. The CDR3 DNA reads TGTGCCAGCAGTTTGGGGGCGCCAGAGAACACTGAAGCTTTCTTT. Translated: CASSLGAPENTEAFF.

A few counts support this clonotype. CDR3 amino acids: CASSRMGEADTQYF. As DNA, the CDR3 is TGTGCCAGCTCAAGGATGGGGGAAGCAGATACGCAGTATTTT. The chain recombines TRBV18 with TRBJ2-3; tentatively, D is TRBD1 or TRBD2 (5 bases each). The CDR3 runs 14 residues. Germline assignment: CDR1 KGHSH and CDR2 LQKENI. Trimming shortened V by 5 bases and J by 4 bases, and 13 bases separated the two germline ends.

The V and J genes are TRBV29-1 and TRBJ2-2; weak D call: TRBD1 (5 bases). This CDR3 region has 11 residues. The V gene's germline CDR1 is SQVTM and CDR2 ANQGSEA. V lost 3 bases to trimming and J lost 6 bases, with 5 bases between them. The CDR3: CSVEGPGELFF. In DNA, the CDR3 is TGCAGCGTTGAGGGGCCCGGGGAGCTGTTTTTT.

The chain combines TRBV12-3 or TRBV12-4 with TRBJ1-1; tentative D call: TRBD1 (5 bases). Between the trimmed V and J ends, which lost 3 bases and 8 bases, there was a span of 13 bases. The CDR3 runs to 13 residues. CDR3 bases: TGTGCCAGCAGTTTGAACGGGGCTTCAGAAGCTTTCTTT. Translation gives CASSLNGASEAFF.

The J gene is TRBJ1-5, the V gene TRBV12-3 or TRBV12-4; 7 positions match TRBD1. The trim removed 4 bases at V and 0 bases at J, leaving 6 bases unmatched. The CDR3 is 16 residues long. The CDR3 nucleotides read TGTGCCAGCAGTTCCTCAAACAGGGGTAGCAATCAGCCCCAGCATTTT. Translating it yields CASSSSNRGSNQPQHF.

This chain uses TRBV7-8 with TRBJ2-1; 12 nucleotides match TRBD2. The germline V gene encodes CDR1 SGHVS and CDR2 FQNEAQ. The V gene end was trimmed by 1 base and the J gene end by 4 bases; junction bases not matched to a gene: 11. The CDR3 runs 19 residues. CDR3 sequence: CASSLEGLAGGLWYNEQFF. In nucleotides, the CDR3 is TGTGCCAGCAGCTTAGAGGGTCTAGCGGGAGGGTTATGGTACAATGAGCAGTTCTTC.

The chain links TRBV7-9 to TRBJ2-7; D possibly corresponds to TRBD1 (6 bases). Germline assignment: CDR1 SEHNR and CDR2 FQNEAQ (reference sequence). V shed 5 bases and J shed 3 bases, with 20 bases lying between them. The CDR3 covers 16 residues. CDR3 amino acids: CASSPGAGSPSYEQYF. The CDR3 DNA is TGTGCCAGCAGCCCAGGGGCAGGGAGCCCCAGCTACGAGCAGTACTTC.

This clonotype was seen a handful of times. The chain carries TRBV20-1 and TRBJ1-2; 7 bases line up with TRBD1. This CDR3 spans 12 amino acids. The germline gives CDR1 DFQATT, CDR2 SNEGSKA (reference sequence). The V and J ends lost 6 bases and 6 bases, in that order; junction bases with no gene match: 7. Written as DNA, the CDR3 is TGCAGTGCGTCGAGGGACAGCCATGGCTACACCTTC. Its translation: CSASRDSHGYTF.

This clonotype was picked up a small number of times. The chain is built from TRBV11-3 and TRBJ2-3, with TRBD2 as a possible D gene (6 bases). The CDR3 has 15 amino acids. CDR1 is SGHNT and CDR2 is YENEEA in the germline V gene. V was trimmed by 5 bases and J by 2 bases, leaving 14 bases between them. CDR3 region: CASSQARGYTDTQYF. CDR3 sequence (DNA): TGTGCCAGCAGCCAAGCGCGGGGCTACACAGATACGCAGTATTTT.

There are a few counts of this clonotype. The chain uses TRBV27 and TRBJ2-1; 11 nucleotides agree with TRBD2. The CDR3 is made up of 18 amino acids. J lost 7 bases, V lost 3 bases, and 14 bases had no gene match. Germline assignment: CDR1 MNHEY and CDR2 SMNVEV (reference sequence). CDR3 region: CASSFMIGVAGGPNEQFF. The CDR3 DNA is TGTGCCAGCAGTTTTATGATAGGTGTAGCGGGAGGGCCTAATGAGCAGTTCTTC.

This chain links TRBV29-1 with TRBJ2-1; perhaps D is TRBD1 or TRBD2 (5 bases each). Germline CDR1 and CDR2: SQVTM and ANQGSEA. There are 13 residues in the CDR3. The CDR3 is CSGTYSSYNEQFF. As DNA, the CDR3 is TGCAGTGGGACCTACTCCTCCTACAATGAGCAGTTCTTC.

The rearrangement joins TRBV5-1 to TRBJ2-7, with TRBD2 matching over 7 bases. The J segment lost 6 bases and the V segment lost 0 bases, leaving 9 bases of the junction unmatched. CDR1 is SGHRS, CDR2 YFSETQ, per germline. CDR3 length: 15 amino acids. The CDR3 loop reads CASSLAGGLSGEQYV. The CDR3 region has the DNA TGCGCCAGCAGCTTGGCCGGGGGACTATCTGGCGAGCAGTACGTC.

A few counts support this clonotype. This chain joins TRBV7-2 and TRBJ2-4; TRBD1 or TRBD2 may be the D gene (6 bases each). Trimming left V 5 bases short and J 7 bases short, with 21 bases between. This CDR3 comprises 16 residues. CDR1 is SGHTA and CDR2 is FQGNSA in the germline V gene. CDR3 nucleotide sequence: TGTGCCAGCAGCACCCCTAGCGATCAGGGGTTTAACATTCAGTACTTC. Translation gives CASSTPSDQGFNIQYF.

J is TRBJ2-1 and V is TRBV19; 9 bases align to TRBD2. J lost 2 bases, V lost 3 bases, and 2 bases had no gene match. Germline V gives CDR1 LNHDA, CDR2 SQIVND (reference sequence). The CDR3 length is 15 residues. The CDR3 nucleotides read TGTGCCAGTAGTATGCGGGAGGGCGCCTACAATGAGCAGTTCTTC. This translates into CASSMREGAYNEQFF.

Remarks on this clonotype: A junction end diverges from the germline sequence, so it may reflect a read error. V and J are TRBV19 and TRBJ2-7; 8 positions match TRBD2. CDR1 is LNHDA and CDR2 is SQIVND in the germline V gene (reference sequence). The CDR3 loop spans 15 amino acids. The CDR3 coding sequence is TGTGCCAGTAGTCCCACTAGCGGAGAGGGATACGAGCTGTACTTC. Translating it yields CASSPTSGEGYELYF.